Below are 26 T cell receptor beta chains sequenced from a single sample in a study of beta chain features in type 1 diabetes. All of the isolated RNA was reverse transcribed, so expressed TCRB transcripts were sequenced. TCRdb's copy holds only in-frame clones and misses some; the assay was immunoSEQ multiplex PCR. The sample lists about 240,000 clones; less than 35% were seen once. Sequenced input: central memory CD4+ T cells from blood. These receptors all stem from a man aged 25 to 40 in good health.

The rearrangement joins TRBV5-1 to TRBJ2-1; 7 nucleotides align to TRBD1. Germline CDR1 and CDR2: SGHRS and YFSETQ. V trimming: 2 bases; J trimming: 0 bases; junction bases outside the gene matches: 5. This CDR3 is 16 amino acids long. CDR3 amino acids: CASSFDRESSYNEQFF. The CDR3, as DNA: TGCGCCAGCAGCTTCGACAGGGAAAGCTCCTACAATGAGCAGTTCTTC. Full variable domain (remainder filled in from reference TRBV5-1 and TRBJ2-1): KAGVTQTPRYLIKTRGQQVTLSCSPISGHRSVSWYQQTPGQGLQFLFEYFSETQRNKGNFPGRFSGRQFSNSRSEMNVSTLELGDSALYLCASSFDRESSYNEQFFGPGTRLTVL.

The chain carries TRBV6-6 and TRBJ2-3; 7 bases fit TRBD1. Trimming removed 6 bases from V and 3 bases from J; junction bases left unmatched: 9. The CDR3 sequence is 15 residues long. Germline values: CDR1 MNHNY, CDR2 SVGAGI (reference sequence). The CDR3 is CASRNDRDGTDTQYF. In DNA form, the CDR3 reads TGTGCCAGCAGGAACGACAGGGATGGGACAGATACGCAGTATTTT.

This chain connects TRBV29-1 to TRBJ1-1, with 10 bases lining up with TRBD1. Germline V lookup: CDR1 SQVTM, CDR2 ANQGSEA. This CDR3 has 13 amino acids. With 7 bases clipped from V and 1 base from J, the junction kept 3 bases outside the gene matches. CDR3 in DNA: TGCAGCGCCGGGGACAGGGGGAACACTGAAGCTTTCTTT. Its protein is CSAGDRGNTEAFF.

Turning to this clone: The likely explanation is a read error, given a far larger clone one base away. The chain has TRBV29-1 and TRBJ2-1, with D possibly matching TRBD2 (5 bases). Trimming took 3 bases from V and 7 from J, leaving 19 bases between them. Germline V gene data show CDR1 as SQVTM and CDR2 as ANQGSEA. The CDR3 runs 15 residues. CDR3 region: CSVDGGAPLRNEQFF. CDR3 sequence (DNA): TGCAGCGTTGACGGAGGAGCCCCCCTGAGAAATGAGCAGTTCTTC.

The CDR3 DNA reads as TGTGCCATCACAGAGGGACAGGGGGCTGGTGAGCAGTTCTTC. Its translation is CAITEGQGAGEQFF. The V and J genes are TRBV10-3 and TRBJ2-1; 12 bases align to TRBD1. Unmatched junction bases numbered 7, after V lost 7 bases and J lost 9 bases. The CDR3 spans 14 residues. Looked up from germline, CDR1 is ENHRY and CDR2 is SYGVKD.

This clone appeared a few times. The chain employs TRBV29-1 and TRBJ2-7; D uncertain. CDR3 length: 12 amino acids. The germline V gene encodes CDR1 SQVTM and CDR2 ANQGSEA. The V end was cut by 4 bases, the J end by 3 bases, with 10 bases between. The CDR3 loop reads CSVGVSFYEQYF. The CDR3 coding sequence is TGCAGCGTTGGCGTCAGCTTCTACGAGCAGTACTTC.

This chain uses TRBV27 with TRBJ2-7; 8 bases are shared with TRBD2. CDR1 and CDR2 from the germline V gene are MNHEY and SMNVEV (reference sequence). Unmatched junction bases numbered 4, after V lost 0 bases and J lost 3 bases. This CDR3 contains 15 residues. The CDR3 coding sequence is TGTGCCAGCAGTTTATCTGCGGGAGGCAGCTACGAGCAGTACTTC. Translation: CASSLSAGGSYEQYF.

V gene TRBV4-1 combines with J gene TRBJ2-7, with D perhaps TRBD1 or TRBD2 (5 bases each). V was shortened by 6 bases and J by 2 bases, with 17 bases between the two germline ends. The germline CDR1 and CDR2 sequences are MGHRA and YSYEKL. The CDR3 is made up of 15 amino acids. CDR3 region: CASRDGTGVPYEQYF. The CDR3 DNA sequence: TGCGCCAGCAGGGATGGGACCGGGGTTCCCTACGAGCAGTACTTC.

The rearrangement uses TRBV19 and TRBJ2-7; TRBD1 might be the D (5 bases). There are 13 residues in the CDR3. V shed 0 bases and J shed 3 bases, with 6 bases lying between them. CDR1 is LNHDA and CDR2 is SQIVND in the germline V gene (reference sequence). CDR3 amino acids: CASSIDGHYEQYF. The CDR3 nucleotides read TGTGCCAGTAGTATAGATGGACACTACGAGCAGTACTTC.

The chain joins TRBV14 to TRBJ1-5, with a weak D call TRBD1 (6 bases). The V end was cut by 6 bases, the J end by 7 bases, with 13 bases between. The germline V gene encodes CDR1 SGHDN and CDR2 FVKESK. The CDR3 sequence is 13 residues long. The CDR3: CASSPGAGQPQHF. The CDR3 DNA follows: TGTGCCAGCAGTCCAGGGGCTGGGCAGCCCCAGCATTTT.

The J gene is TRBJ2-5, the V gene TRBV4-2; 8 bases align to TRBD2. Germline-derived CDR1 and CDR2 are LGHNA and YNFKEQ. This CDR3 has 16 residues. V lost 3 bases to trimming and J lost 2 bases; unmatched junction nucleotides: 8. The CDR3 DNA reads TGTGCCAGCAGCCAGGCTCCGGGACTAGGGCAAGAGACCCAGTACTTC. This encodes CASSQAPGLGQETQYF.

The chain has TRBV11-2 and TRBJ2-7; D remains unclear. This CDR3 comprises 16 residues. Trimming removed 5 bases from V and 0 bases from J, with 17 bases in between. CDR1 and CDR2 (germline): SGHAT, FQNNGV. The CDR3 nucleotides are TGTGCCAGCAGCCCCATCGGGCGACTTAGCTCCTACGAGCAGTACTTC. This sequence encodes CASSPIGRLSSYEQYF. Complete variable domain (other parts from reference TRBV11-2 and TRBJ2-7): EAGVAQSPRYKIIEKRQSVAFWCNPISGHATLYWYQQILGQGPKLLIQFQNNGVVDDSQLPKDRFSAERLKGVDSTLKIQPAKLEDSAVYLCASSPIGRLSSYEQYFGPGTRLTVT.

The V gene is TRBV5-1, the J gene TRBJ2-5; a possible D gene is TRBD2 (6 bases). Trimming removed 8 bases at V and 0 bases at J, with 11 bases between. This CDR3 comprises 13 residues. Germline CDR1 is SGHRS and CDR2 is YFSETQ. The CDR3 sequence: CASARDYQETQYF. The CDR3 bases are TGCGCCAGTGCCCGGGACTACCAAGAGACCCAGTACTTC.

About this clone: The sample has other DNA sequences that encode this CDR3 too. The V call is TRBV28, the J call TRBJ2-7, with TRBD1 matching over 7 bases. With V trimmed by 4 bases and J by 3 bases, 0 bases remained unmatched. The length of the CDR3 is 12 residues. CDR1 is MDHEN and CDR2 is SYDVKM in the germline V gene. As DNA, the CDR3 is TGTGCCAGCAGTTCAGGGGGCTACGAGCAGTACTTC. It codes for CASSSGGYEQYF.

V and J are TRBV5-4 and TRBJ2-1; TRBD2 matches at 14 bases. Germline V gene data show CDR1 as SGHNT and CDR2 as YYREEE (reference sequence). The junction had 7 bases not matched to a gene; V was cut back by 2 bases and J by 9 bases. The CDR3 loop spans 16 amino acids. The CDR3, as DNA: TGTGCCAGCAGCTTACCGGGACTAGCGGGAGATAGTGAGCAGTTCTTC. This sequence encodes CASSLPGLAGDSEQFF.

V usage is TRBV5-1 and J usage is TRBJ2-1; D tentatively reads TRBD1 or TRBD2 (7 bases each). The V end lost 4 bases, the J end lost 0 bases, and 14 bases lay between the germline ends. The CDR3 has 16 residues. Germline V gene data show CDR1 as SGHRS and CDR2 as YFSETQ. Here the CDR3 reads CASSQGGRSSYNEQFF. In nucleotides, the CDR3 is TGCGCCAGCAGCCAGGGGGGGCGGAGCTCCTACAATGAGCAGTTCTTC.

This clone was seen only a few times. CDR3 loop: CASSGPLGGADTQYF. The DNA of the CDR3 is TGTGCCAGCAGCGGTCCCCTCGGGGGGGCAGATACGCAGTATTTT. This chain connects TRBV7-8 to TRBJ2-3; 8 bases line up with TRBD2. The CDR3 has 15 amino acids. With V trimmed by 5 bases and J by 4 bases, 8 bases remained unmatched. Germline loops: CDR1 SGHVS, CDR2 FQNEAQ.

This clone was seen a few times. The V gene is TRBV13, the J gene TRBJ1-1; D not resolved. CDR1 and CDR2 (germline): PRHDT, FYEKMQ (reference sequence). Trimming cost V 0 bases and J 5 bases, with 7 bases left between them. The length of the CDR3 is 13 residues. CDR3 DNA: TGTGCCAGCAGCTTAGGAGGAAAAACTGAAGCTTTCTTT. Translation: CASSLGGKTEAFF.

This clone was counted between two and nine times. The rearrangement links TRBV29-1 to TRBJ2-7, with D perhaps TRBD1 (6 bases). V lost 3 bases to trimming and J lost 4 bases, with 13 bases between them. The CDR3 sequence is 13 residues long. CDR1 and CDR2 from the germline V gene are SQVTM and ANQGSEA. Here the CDR3 DNA reads TGCAGCGTTGATGCAGGGGAGAGTTACGAGCAGTACTTC. This sequence encodes CSVDAGESYEQYF.

This chain uses TRBV6-1 with TRBJ2-7, with D possibly TRBD2 on 5 matching bases. Germline lookup yields CDR1 MNHNS and CDR2 SASEGT. Between the trimmed V and J ends, which lost 6 bases and 3 bases, there was a span of 6 bases. This CDR3 region has 11 residues. CDR3 sequence reads: CASRAGYEQYF. The CDR3 nucleotides read TGTGCCAGCAGGGCGGGCTACGAGCAGTACTTC.

The chain carries TRBV19 and TRBJ2-2; 7 nucleotides line up with TRBD2. CDR3 length: 14 amino acids. Germline V gene data show CDR1 as LNHDA and CDR2 as SQIVND (reference sequence). After removal of 7 bases from V and 5 bases from J, the junction contained 7 bases not matched to a gene. The CDR3 DNA sequence: TGTGCCAGTAAGGCCAGCGGGGTGACCGGGGAGCTGTTTTTT. Amino acids: CASKASGVTGELFF.

This sequence joins TRBV18 and TRBJ2-7; 9 bases align to TRBD2. From germline, CDR1 is KGHSH and CDR2 LQKENI. The CDR3 contains 15 residues. J was trimmed by 6 bases and V by 3 bases; bases with no gene match: 9. The CDR3 loop reads CASSPSSGSVGEQYF. CDR3 coding DNA: TGTGCCAGCTCACCGAGTAGCGGGAGCGTCGGCGAGCAGTACTTC.

This clone showed up many times. The chain carries TRBV28 and TRBJ2-7, with 7 bases identical to TRBD1. The germline gives CDR1 MDHEN, CDR2 SYDVKM. There are 14 residues in the CDR3. Losses at the gene ends were 1 base for V and 2 bases for J; bases not matched to a gene: 2. In nucleotides, the CDR3 is TGTGCCAGCAGTTTATCCCAGGGGGCCTACGAGCAGTACTTC. Translated, it gives CASSLSQGAYEQYF.

The J gene is TRBJ2-5, the V gene TRBV9; 12 bases agree with TRBD2. The CDR3 runs to 15 residues. Germline CDR1 is SGDLS and CDR2 is YYNGEE. The ends lost 3 bases at V and 5 bases at J; junction bases unmatched: 5. CDR3 amino acids: CASSAGLAGLETQYF. CDR3 coding DNA: TGTGCCAGCAGCGCAGGACTAGCGGGGTTGGAGACCCAGTACTTC.

This clone was detected only a few times. This chain links TRBV5-4 with TRBJ2-1, with 10 bases aligning to TRBD2. Trimming removed 4 bases from V and 0 bases from J; junction bases left unmatched: 10. The CDR3 sequence is 18 residues long. Germline CDR1 is SGHNT and CDR2 is YYREEE (reference sequence). CDR3 nucleotide sequence: TGTGCCAGCAGCCCACGGGGACTAGCGTCTTACTCCTACAATGAGCAGTTCTTC. The encoded protein is CASSPRGLASYSYNEQFF.

V gene TRBV7-9 combines with J gene TRBJ2-1, with TRBD1 identical over 8 bases. V lost 5 bases, J lost 1 base, and 4 bases stayed unmatched. Looked up from germline, CDR1 is SEHNR and CDR2 is FQNEAQ (reference sequence). The CDR3 is made up of 15 amino acids. The CDR3 region has the DNA TGTGCCAGCAGCCCGGACAGGGTGTCCTACAATGAGCAGTTCTTC. Encoded protein: CASSPDRVSYNEQFF.